The rows below give T cell receptor beta chains drawn from one sample of a study of blood T cells in healthy people across ages. TCRdb reprocessed the 5' RACE reads with MiXCR, giving one entry per CDR3 protein. The sample yields over a million distinct CDR3 sequences, around 27% seen once. The sample was also reused in another study, on T cells of mothers and their children.

Sequencing was carried out using blood. These receptors came from a girl under 10 years old in good health. Both conserved end residues are trimmed from each CDR3. Fields, in order: CDR3 protein, CDR3 length, J gene, V gene.

CDR3 protein: ASSHTTGGWTGELF; CDR3 length: 14; J gene: TRBJ2-2; V gene: TRBV14
CDR3 protein: ASSQPGGAGETQY; CDR3 length: 13; J gene: TRBJ2-5; V gene: TRBV4-1
CDR3 protein: SVVQGADTGELF; CDR3 length: 12; J gene: TRBJ2-2; V gene: TRBV29-1
CDR3 protein: SARDASTDIQY; CDR3 length: 11; J gene: TRBJ2-4; V gene: TRBV20-1
CDR3 protein: ASSYLGQGTQPQH; CDR3 length: 13; J gene: TRBJ1-5; V gene: TRBV28
CDR3 protein: SAGQQGAWETQY; CDR3 length: 12; J gene: TRBJ2-5; V gene: TRBV20-1
CDR3 protein: SARGASNEQF; CDR3 length: 10; J gene: TRBJ2-1; V gene: TRBV20-1
CDR3 protein: ASNSRGNTEAF; CDR3 length: 11; J gene: TRBJ1-1; V gene: TRBV19
CDR3 protein: ASSFAGNQPQH; CDR3 length: 11; J gene: TRBJ1-5; V gene: TRBV6-2/TRBV6-3
CDR3 protein: ASSKVRLSGETQY; CDR3 length: 13; J gene: TRBJ2-5; V gene: TRBV21-1
CDR3 protein: SVEQGANYGYT; CDR3 length: 11; J gene: TRBJ1-2; V gene: TRBV29-1
CDR3 protein: ASSVGTGGTEAF; CDR3 length: 12; J gene: TRBJ1-1; V gene: TRBV6-5
CDR3 protein: SARDLFENEQF; CDR3 length: 11; J gene: TRBJ2-1; V gene: TRBV20-1
CDR3 protein: ATSTGVNEQF; CDR3 length: 10; J gene: TRBJ2-1; V gene: TRBV4-2
CDR3 protein: ASSPPGGGSYEQY; CDR3 length: 13; J gene: TRBJ2-7; V gene: TRBV7-2
CDR3 protein: ASSYGGTGTEAF; CDR3 length: 12; J gene: TRBJ1-1; V gene: TRBV6-5
CDR3 protein: ASSLRRTEQMNTEAF; CDR3 length: 15; J gene: TRBJ1-1; V gene: TRBV27
CDR3 protein: ASSPRFPLAKNIQY; CDR3 length: 14; J gene: TRBJ2-4; V gene: TRBV7-8
CDR3 protein: SVPGLLTGELF; CDR3 length: 11; J gene: TRBJ2-2; V gene: TRBV29-1
CDR3 protein: ASSQQGFQETQY; CDR3 length: 12; J gene: TRBJ2-5; V gene: TRBV5-1
CDR3 protein: ASTSSGGIQETQY; CDR3 length: 13; J gene: TRBJ2-5; V gene: TRBV27
CDR3 protein: ASSRLTPSLLEAF; CDR3 length: 13; J gene: TRBJ1-1; V gene: TRBV7-9
CDR3 protein: ASSPQPGPGETQY; CDR3 length: 13; J gene: TRBJ2-5; V gene: TRBV6-5
CDR3 protein: ASSLGDREVGQY; CDR3 length: 12; J gene: TRBJ2-5; V gene: TRBV7-2
CDR3 protein: ASSRGVAAYSYEQY; CDR3 length: 14; J gene: TRBJ2-7; V gene: TRBV9
CDR3 protein: SAQGGLTDTQY; CDR3 length: 11; J gene: TRBJ2-3; V gene: TRBV29-1
CDR3 protein: ASSLSRPGPYEQY; CDR3 length: 13; J gene: TRBJ2-7; V gene: TRBV27
CDR3 protein: SVDPGGTYEKLF; CDR3 length: 12; J gene: TRBJ1-4; V gene: TRBV29-1
CDR3 protein: SVVSGQIPNEQY; CDR3 length: 12; J gene: .; V gene: TRBV29-1
CDR3 protein: ASRAADTQY; CDR3 length: 9; J gene: TRBJ2-3; V gene: TRBV7-9
CDR3 protein: ASSVRVKEAF; CDR3 length: 10; J gene: TRBJ1-1; V gene: TRBV7-2
CDR3 protein: SARSGTRPYEQY; CDR3 length: 12; J gene: TRBJ2-7; V gene: TRBV20-1
CDR3 protein: ASSLRDSNEQF; CDR3 length: 11; J gene: TRBJ2-1; V gene: TRBV12-3/TRBV12-4
CDR3 protein: ASSQVSGQGVKNIQY; CDR3 length: 15; J gene: TRBJ2-4; V gene: TRBV3-1
CDR3 protein: ASSLEVDYGYT; CDR3 length: 11; J gene: TRBJ1-2; V gene: TRBV7-9
CDR3 protein: ASSVEEAAPLGNEQF; CDR3 length: 15; J gene: TRBJ2-1; V gene: TRBV9
CDR3 protein: SASRAGGPGEQF; CDR3 length: 12; J gene: TRBJ2-1; V gene: TRBV20-1
CDR3 protein: ASDEGLAGGLGNEQF; CDR3 length: 15; J gene: TRBJ2-1; V gene: TRBV12-3/TRBV12-4
CDR3 protein: ASSLDGRSLYNEQF; CDR3 length: 14; J gene: TRBJ2-1; V gene: TRBV11-2
CDR3 protein: ASSQVGRLYEQY; CDR3 length: 12; J gene: TRBJ2-7; V gene: TRBV4-1
CDR3 protein: ASSSRQDSPLH; CDR3 length: 11; J gene: TRBJ1-6; V gene: TRBV7-3
CDR3 protein: SARDEDTDTQY; CDR3 length: 11; J gene: TRBJ2-3; V gene: TRBV20-1
CDR3 protein: SAFLALRLEQF; CDR3 length: 11; J gene: .; V gene: TRBV29-1
CDR3 protein: SVEGTVGNTIY; CDR3 length: 11; J gene: TRBJ1-3; V gene: TRBV29-1
CDR3 protein: SSSQGQINSPLH; CDR3 length: 12; J gene: TRBJ1-6; V gene: TRBV7-9
CDR3 protein: ASSLMGGAVPEAF; CDR3 length: 13; J gene: TRBJ1-1; V gene: TRBV5-8
CDR3 protein: ASSLIGQHYGYT; CDR3 length: 12; J gene: TRBJ1-2; V gene: TRBV7-9
CDR3 protein: SVDAGTAYEQY; CDR3 length: 11; J gene: TRBJ2-7; V gene: TRBV29-1
CDR3 protein: ASSPMGPFKQY; CDR3 length: 11; J gene: TRBJ2-5; V gene: TRBV28
CDR3 protein: ASSPAGQAKNIQY; CDR3 length: 13; J gene: TRBJ2-4; V gene: TRBV13
CDR3 protein: ASAISDRVSKAF; CDR3 length: 12; J gene: TRBJ1-1; V gene: TRBV6-1
CDR3 protein: ASSRSGTLSEQY; CDR3 length: 12; J gene: TRBJ2-7; V gene: TRBV13
CDR3 protein: ASRRQGSLNTEAF; CDR3 length: 13; J gene: TRBJ1-1; V gene: TRBV3-1
CDR3 protein: ASSYEGTSGYNEQF; CDR3 length: 14; J gene: .; V gene: TRBV6-5
CDR3 protein: SARVLGLVRDTQY; CDR3 length: 13; J gene: TRBJ2-3; V gene: TRBV20-1
CDR3 protein: SVDERLNYGYT; CDR3 length: 11; J gene: TRBJ1-2; V gene: TRBV29-1
CDR3 protein: ASSPGIRGSDYGYT; CDR3 length: 14; J gene: TRBJ1-2; V gene: TRBV2
CDR3 protein: ASSGTGVEY; CDR3 length: 9; J gene: TRBJ2-7; V gene: TRBV28
CDR3 protein: ASSFLERRDEQF; CDR3 length: 12; J gene: TRBJ2-1; V gene: TRBV12-3/TRBV12-4